This T cell receptor beta chain was sequenced in a study of cytomegalovirus exposure and HLA in healthy donors. For the study at large: In terms of ancestry, the Caucasian-associated cluster contained roughly 80% of the approximately 430 genotyped donors.

V was cut by 2 bases and J by 8 bases, with 13 bases left in between. Germline values: CDR1 MNHNS, CDR2 SASEGT. The CDR3 contains 14 residues. PCR employed 60 Vbeta and 13 Jbeta primers. TCRdb's copy holds only in-frame clones and misses some; the assay was immunoSEQ multiplex PCR. The table shows more than 100,000 clones, with approximately 78% occurring only once. About this clone itself: Its specificity is unknown.

Study-level points and caveats: Cytomegalovirus-associated status was assigned to about 170 TCR beta chains. Clonal expansion, a later analysis showed, was greater in HLA-associated TCR beta chains than in equally common others. A missense variant in DCLRE1C was later tied to TCR beta V- and J-gene trimming.

The clonotype comes from a woman in her forties or fifties in good health and CMV-seropositive. Sequencing was performed on PBMCs. The V gene is TRBV6-1, the J gene TRBJ1-5; no firm D call. The CDR3 region is CASSETGLPEPQHF. CDR3 bases: TGTGCCAGCAGTGAAACTGGACTTCCAGAGCCCCAGCATTTT.